This T cell receptor beta chain was sequenced for a study of T cell responses to AZD1222 COVID-19 vaccine. The method was immunoSEQ multiplex PCR; TCRdb's version includes in-frame clones alone and lacks a portion of them. The table has about 170,000 clones, around 85% seen once; the top ten hold around 1%. The CDR3 totals 14 residues. V dropped 0 bases and J dropped 5 bases, with 11 bases sitting between them. Germline values: CDR1 SGHNT, CDR2 YYREEE (reference sequence). The TCR originated in an adult who received the AZD1222 COVID-19 vaccine. The sequencing used peripheral blood, collected 28 days after the second AZD1222 dose. The V call is TRBV5-4, the J call TRBJ2-5; D is perhaps TRBD2 (5 bases). CDR3 protein: CASSLDPGGETQYF. The CDR3 coding sequence is TGTGCCAGCAGCTTGGATCCGGGCGGGGAGACCCAGTACTTC. Variable domain in full (rest from reference TRBV5-4 and TRBJ2-5): ETGVTQSPTHLIKTRGQQVTLRCSSQSGHNTVSWYQQALGQGPQFIFQYYREEENGRGNFPPRFSGLQFPNYSSELNVNALELDDSALYLCASSLDPGGETQYFGPGTRLLVL.